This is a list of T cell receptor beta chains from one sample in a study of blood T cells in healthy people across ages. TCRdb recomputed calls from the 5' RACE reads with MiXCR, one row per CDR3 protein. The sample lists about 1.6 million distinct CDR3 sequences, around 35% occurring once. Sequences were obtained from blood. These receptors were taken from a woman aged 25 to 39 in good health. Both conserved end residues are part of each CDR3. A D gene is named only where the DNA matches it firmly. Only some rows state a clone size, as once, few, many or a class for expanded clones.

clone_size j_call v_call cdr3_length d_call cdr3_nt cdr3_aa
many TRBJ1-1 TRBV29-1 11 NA TGCAGCGTTGGCGACTGGACTGAAGCTTTCTTT CSVGDWTEAFF
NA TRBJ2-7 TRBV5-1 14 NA TGCGCCAGCAGCATAGGGGGGGCCCCCGGCGAGCAGTACTTC CASSIGGAPGEQYF
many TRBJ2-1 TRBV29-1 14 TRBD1 TGCAGCGTTGGACAGGGTGGTTTCCACAATGAGCAGTTCTTC CSVGQGGFHNEQFF
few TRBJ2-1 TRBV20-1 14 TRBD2 TGCAGTCCCCATAGCGGGAGCTCCTACAATGAGCAGTTCTTC CSPHSGSSYNEQFF
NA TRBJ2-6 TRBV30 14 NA TGTGCCCGGAGTCGCGACTCTGGGGCCAACGTCCTGACTTTC CARSRDSGANVLTF
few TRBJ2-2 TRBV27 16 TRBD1 TGTGCCAGCAGTTTTTCCGGGACAGGGTCCCCCGGGGAGCTGTTTTTT CASSFSGTGSPGELFF
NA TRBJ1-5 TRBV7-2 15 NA TGTGCCAACAGCTTAGGGCAGGTACACAATCAGCCCCAGCATTTT CANSLGQVHNQPQHF
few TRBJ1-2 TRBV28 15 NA TGTGCCAGCAGTTTACCCCCGAGCAGGGGCTATGGCTACACCTTC CASSLPPSRGYGYTF
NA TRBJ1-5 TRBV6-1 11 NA TGTGCCAGCAGTGCCCCTGAGCCCCAGCATTTT CASSAPEPQHF
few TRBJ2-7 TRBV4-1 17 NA TGCGCCAGCAGCCAAGATTATAGTACCCTGGTCCCCTACGAGCAGTACTTC CASSQDYSTLVPYEQYF
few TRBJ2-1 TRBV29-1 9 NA TGCAGCGACATTTCTAAGCAGTTCTTC CSDISKQFF
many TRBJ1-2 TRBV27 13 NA TGTGCCAGCAGCTTATCGGGCGGGAGAGGCTACACCTTC CASSLSGGRGYTF
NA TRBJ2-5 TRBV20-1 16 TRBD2 TGCAGTGCTAGGCCGACTAGCGGGGGGCCCCAAGAGACCCAGTACTTC CSARPTSGGPQETQYF
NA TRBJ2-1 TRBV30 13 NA TGTGCCTCCACTTTTACTGAAAGGAATGAGCAGTTCTTC CASTFTERNEQFF
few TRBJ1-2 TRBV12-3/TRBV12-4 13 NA TGTGCCAGCAGCGACAGCGTTAACTATGGCTACACCTTC CASSDSVNYGYTF
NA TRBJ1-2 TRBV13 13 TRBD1 TGTGCCAGCAGCCCCGAAAGGGGGCCCGGCTACACCTTC CASSPERGPGYTF
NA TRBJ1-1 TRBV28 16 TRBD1 TGTGCCAGCAGTCCGAGGACAGGGACTATGAGGACTGAAGCTTTCTTT CASSPRTGTMRTEAFF
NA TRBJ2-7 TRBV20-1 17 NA TGCAGTGCTATCCCGGGGGGCGGAAACATCCGCTCCTACGAGCAGTACTTC CSAIPGGGNIRSYEQYF
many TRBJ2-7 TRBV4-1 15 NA TGCGCCAGCAGCCCGTCCGTAGGGCCCGACTACGAGCAGTACTTC CASSPSVGPDYEQYF
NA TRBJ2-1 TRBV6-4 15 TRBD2 TGTGCCAGCAGACCGACTAGCGGGAGTTACAATGAGCAGTTCTTC CASRPTSGSYNEQFF
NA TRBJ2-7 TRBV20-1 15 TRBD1 TGCAGTGCTAGACCTTACGGGACAGGGCGATACGAGCAGTACTTC CSARPYGTGRYEQYF
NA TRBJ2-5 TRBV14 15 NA TGTGCCAGCAGCCAAGAATGGCTGGGCCAAGAGACCCAGTACTTC CASSQEWLGQETQYF
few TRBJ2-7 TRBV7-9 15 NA TGTGCCAGCAGCTTGGGTCGGGCATCATCCTACGAGCAGTACTTC CASSLGRASSYEQYF
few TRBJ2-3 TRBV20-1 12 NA TGCAGTGCTGGCCCTTGGACAGATACGCAGTATTTT CSAGPWTDTQYF
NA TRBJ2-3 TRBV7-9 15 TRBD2 TGTGCCAGCAGTGGGACTAGCGGGAGAATAGATACGCAGTATTTT CASSGTSGRIDTQYF
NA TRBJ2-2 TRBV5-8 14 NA TGTGCCAGCAGCTTAGGGGTTGTGGCCGGGGAGCTGTTTTTT CASSLGVVAGELFF
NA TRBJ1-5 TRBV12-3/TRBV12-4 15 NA TGTGCCAGCAGTCTTACACAGAGAAGCAATCAGCCCCAGCATTTT CASSLTQRSNQPQHF
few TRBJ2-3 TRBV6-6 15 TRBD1 TGTGCCAGCAGTTCCACAGGGGGCACTACAGATACGCAGTATTTT CASSSTGGTTDTQYF
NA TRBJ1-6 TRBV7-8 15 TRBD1 TGTGCCAGCAGCCCTTCGGACAGGGAAAATTCACCCCTCCACTTT CASSPSDRENSPLHF
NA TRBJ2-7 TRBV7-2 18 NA TGTGCCAGCAGCGCAGACCGGGGCAGACGGGTAGGTTACAACGAGCAGTACTTC CASSADRGRRVGYNEQYF
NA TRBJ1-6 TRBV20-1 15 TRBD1 TGCAGTGCCCTGACCGGGACAGGGTTAGGATCACCCCTCCACTTT CSALTGTGLGSPLHF
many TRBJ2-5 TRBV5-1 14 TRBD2 TGTGCCAGCAGCGGCAGCGGGGGACAAGAGACCCAGTACTTC CASSGSGGQETQYF
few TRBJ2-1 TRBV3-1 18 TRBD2 TGTGCCAGCAGCCGTGGGACTAGCGGGAGGGGAAATTACAATGAGCAGTTCTTC CASSRGTSGRGNYNEQFF
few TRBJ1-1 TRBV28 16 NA TGTGCCAGCAGTTCGGCCGCGGACGGGGTGAACACTGAAGCTTTCTTT CASSSAADGVNTEAFF
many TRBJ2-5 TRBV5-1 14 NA TGCGCCAGCAGCTTGGAGGTTTTCCAAGAGACCCAGTACTTC CASSLEVFQETQYF
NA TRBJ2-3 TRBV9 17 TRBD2 TGTACCAGCAGCGTAGTTGGACTAGCGGGATTCACAGATACGCAGTATTTT CTSSVVGLAGFTDTQYF
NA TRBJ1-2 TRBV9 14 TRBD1 TGTGCCAGCAGCCCTGGGACAGGGTTCGGTGGCTACACCTTC CASSPGTGFGGYTF
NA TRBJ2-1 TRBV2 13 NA TGTGCCAGCATCCGGGTACCACCCAATGAGCAGTTCTTC CASIRVPPNEQFF
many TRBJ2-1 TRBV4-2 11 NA TGTGCCAGCAAGAGGAGCAATGAGCAGTTCTTC CASKRSNEQFF
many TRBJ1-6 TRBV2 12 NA TGTGCCAGCAGCGAGGGGAATTCACCCCTCCACTTT CASSEGNSPLHF
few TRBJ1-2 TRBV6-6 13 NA TGTGCCAGCACGAGGAGCGACGACTATGGCTACACCTTC CASTRSDDYGYTF
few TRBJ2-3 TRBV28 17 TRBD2 TGTGCCAGCAGTTTTATAGGACTAGCGGGAGTGCCAGATACGCAGTATTTT CASSFIGLAGVPDTQYF
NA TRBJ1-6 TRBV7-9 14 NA TGTGCCAGCAGCTTAGGGGCATGGGGTTCACCCCTCCACTTT CASSLGAWGSPLHF
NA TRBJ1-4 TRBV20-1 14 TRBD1 TGCAGTGCTAATACAGGGGTGATTAATGAAAAACTGTTTTTT CSANTGVINEKLFF
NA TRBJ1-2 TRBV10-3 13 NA TGTGCCATCAGATCGGACGGAAATTATGGCTACACCTTC CAIRSDGNYGYTF
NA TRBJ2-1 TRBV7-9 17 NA TGTGCCAGCAGCTCCAACGGAGGGCAGGGGGTTTACAATGGGCAGTTCTTC CASSSNGGQGVYNGQFF
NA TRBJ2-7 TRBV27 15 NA TGTGCCAGCGCCATAAACTCCGTCCCCTACAATGAGCAGTACTTC CASAINSVPYNEQYF
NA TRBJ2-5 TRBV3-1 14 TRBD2 TGTGCCAGCAGCCGGGCTAGCGGGAGCGAGACCCAGTACTTC CASSRASGSETQYF
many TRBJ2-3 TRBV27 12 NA TGTGCCAGCAGCTTAGGGGGAGATACGCAGTATTTT CASSLGGDTQYF
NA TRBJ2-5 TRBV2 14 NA TGTGCCAGCAGTGATTTCGGGCCCTGGCAGACCCAGTACTTC CASSDFGPWQTQYF
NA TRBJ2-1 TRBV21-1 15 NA TGTGCCAGCAGCAAAGTGGTGGGGCCGTCCAATGTGCAGTTCTTC CASSKVVGPSNVQFF
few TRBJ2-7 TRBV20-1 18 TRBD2 TGCAGTGCTGGTAGACTAGCGGAGGATCCGAGAAGAGTCTACGAGCAGTACTTC CSAGRLAEDPRRVYEQYF
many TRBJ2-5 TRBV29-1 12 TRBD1 TGCAGCGGCGGGACAGGGAGTGAGACCCAGTACTTC CSGGTGSETQYF